This TCR beta chain comes out of a study of technical replicates of blood from a handful of donors. CDR1 is MNHEY, CDR2 SVGAGI, per germline. Deletions cut 3 bases from V and 6 bases from J, with 14 bases between. CDR3 length: 15 amino acids. Clones were sequenced by immunoSEQ multiplex PCR, and TCRdb holds only the in-frame ones, with some missing. The table records about 75,000 clones, 92% of them present only once. The chain uses TRBV6-5 and TRBJ2-2; a possible D gene is TRBD2 (6 bases). The sequence came from a human donor in good health. The sample was T cells isolated from PBMCs. The CDR3 DNA follows: TGTGCCAGCAGTTATTCGGTTGGACTACCCGGGGAGCTGTTTTTT. As protein: CASSYSVGLPGELFF.